One sample yielded the 30 T cell receptor beta chains listed below, sequenced in a study of molecular identifiers for immune sequencing clone quantification. TCRdb recomputed calls from the PCR reads with MiXCR, one row per CDR3 protein. The table lists just under 650,000 distinct CDR3 sequences, 15% to 20% of them singletons. Sample: naive CD8+ T cells from blood, with Jurkat cell RNA spiked in. Subset noted: FACS-sorted CD8+CD4-CCR7+CD45RA+ naive T cells. These receptors all come from a human donor in good health. Some libraries in this study had Jurkat cell RNA spiked in.

The V and J genes are TRBV9 and TRBJ2-3; D is ambiguous. The V gene's germline CDR1 is SGDLS and CDR2 YYNGEE. Trimming stripped 4 bases from V and 1 base from J, with 7 bases between. The CDR3 runs 13 residues. CDR3 coding DNA: TGTGCCAGCAGCTCGATGGGCACAGATACGCAGTATTTT. It translates to CASSSMGTDTQYF.

This clonotype was detected ten times or more. J is TRBJ2-7 and V is TRBV9; 9 nucleotides match TRBD2. Germline CDR1 SGDLS, CDR2 YYNGEE. Unmatched junction bases numbered 11, after V lost 0 bases and J lost 4 bases. The CDR3 covers 17 residues. CDR3 DNA: TGTGCCAGCAGCGTAGGGCTCGGGGTAGCGGGAGTATACGAGCAGTACTTC. Translated, it gives CASSVGLGVAGVYEQYF. Filled out from reference TRBV9 and TRBJ2-7, the complete variable domain reads DSGVTQTPKHLITATGQRVTLRCSPRSGDLSVYWYQQSLDQGLQFLIQYYNGEERAKGNILERFSAQQFPDLHSELNLSSLELGDSALYFCASSVGLGVAGVYEQYFGPGTRLTVT.

Worth noting for this clonotype: A read error may produce the germline difference seen at one junction end. This rearrangement joins TRBV12-3 or TRBV12-4 to TRBJ2-7; no clear D gene. There are 13 residues in the CDR3. The CDR3 sequence is CASGLRAAYEQYF. The CDR3 region has the DNA TGTGCCAGCGGTTTAAGGGCAGCCTACGAGCAGTACTTC.

The table lists this clonotype with many counts. The chain employs TRBV4-1 and TRBJ1-5, with D unclear. CDR3 size: 16 residues. Germline-derived CDR1 and CDR2 are MGHRA and YSYEKL. V gave up 1 base and J gave up 2 bases, with 12 bases separating them. The CDR3 sequence: CASSQVALSGNQPQHF. The DNA for the CDR3 is TGCGCCAGCAGCCAAGTTGCGTTATCCGGCAATCAGCCCCAGCATTTT.

This clonotype has a count of ten or more. J is TRBJ2-3 and V is TRBV11-2; 10 positions agree with TRBD2. The CDR3 has 17 residues. CDR1 is SGHAT, CDR2 FQNNGV, per germline. V dropped 4 bases and J dropped 1; count of bases not matched to a gene: 8. The CDR3 nucleotides are TGTGCCAGCAGCTACCCTTCTCTAGCGGGGGGCACAGATACGCAGTATTTT. It translates to CASSYPSLAGGTDTQYF.

This clonotype was counted at least ten times. This rearrangement joins TRBV19 to TRBJ2-2; the D is unclear. This CDR3 contains 13 residues. V was cut by 5 bases and J by 6 bases, with 10 bases left in between. Germline V gene data show CDR1 as LNHDA and CDR2 as SQIVND (reference sequence). The CDR3 DNA reads TGTGCCAGTAGTCCGAGCGCAGCCGGGGAGCTGTTTTTT. Protein: CASSPSAAGELFF.

This clonotype came up once. The chain links TRBV20-1 to TRBJ2-7; either TRBD1 or TRBD2 may fit D (5 bases each). With the DNA end fitting TRBJ2-1 better, the J assignment may be wrong. The CDR3 is 14 amino acids. Germline V gene data show CDR1 as DFQATT and CDR2 as SNEGSKA (reference sequence). The CDR3 region has the DNA TGCAGTGCCGTGACTGGACTGGGACCCTACGAGCAGTTCTTC. Translating gives CSAVTGLGPYEQFF.

This clonotype came up many times. The CDR3 spells CASSSPTGTGFDTEAFF. Written as DNA, the CDR3 is TGTGCCAGCAGCTCACCCACCGGGACAGGGTTTGACACTGAAGCTTTCTTT. J is TRBJ1-1 and V is TRBV7-9; 9 bases agree with TRBD1. J lost 3 bases, V lost 4 bases, and 12 bases had no gene match. CDR1 is SEHNR and CDR2 is FQNEAQ in the germline V gene (reference sequence). The CDR3 contains 17 residues.

In this sample, this clonotype turned up many times. The chain recombines TRBV5-4 with TRBJ2-7; D ambiguous. Germline-derived CDR1 and CDR2 are SGHNT and YYREEE (reference sequence). The CDR3 runs to 12 residues. V gave up 4 bases and J gave up 2 bases, with 7 bases separating them. CDR3 nucleotides: TGTGCCAGCAGCCAGAGCGCCTACGAGCAGTACTTC. Translation gives CASSQSAYEQYF.

Concerning this clonotype: A much larger clone differs by one base, so this may be a read error. The chain recombines TRBV6-6 with TRBJ2-7, with D maybe TRBD2 (6 bases). The CDR3 has 15 amino acids. Germline CDR1 is MNHNY and CDR2 is SVGAGI (reference sequence). CDR3 nucleotides: TGTGCCAGCAGTTACTCCGCGGGGACGACCTACGGGCAGTACTTC. Its translation is CASSYSAGTTYGQYF.

As to this clonotype: A read error may account for a junction end that differs from germline. The V call is TRBV6-2 or TRBV6-3, the J call TRBJ2-3; weak D call: TRBD2 (6 bases). Germline V gene lookup returns CDR1 MNHEY and CDR2 SVGEGT. The CDR3 is 17 residues long. CDR3 in amino acids: CASSYSSVGGDTDAQYF. The CDR3 DNA follows: TGTGCCAGCAGTTACTCATCTGTCGGGGGAGACACAGATGCGCAGTATTTT.

J is TRBJ2-1 and V is TRBV9; 13 nucleotides align to TRBD2. Losses at the gene ends were 3 bases for V and 6 bases for J; bases not matched to a gene: 3. CDR3 size: 15 residues. CDR1 SGDLS and CDR2 YYNGEE come from the germline V gene. The CDR3 DNA is TGTGCCAGCAGCGCGGGACTAGCGGGATCCAATGAGCAGTTCTTC. It yields the protein CASSAGLAGSNEQFF.

The chain couples TRBV2 to TRBJ2-3, with 7 bases lining up with TRBD2. V gave up 9 bases and J gave up 0 bases; unmatched junction bases: 15. Germline V CDR1 and CDR2: SNHLY, FYNNEI. This CDR3 spans 17 amino acids. The CDR3 region has the DNA TGTGCCAGGGGGGGGTCGACACGACGGTCTAGCACAGATACGCAGTATTTT. Translation: CARGGSTRRSSTDTQYF. Full variable domain (outside the CDR3, taken from reference TRBV2 and TRBJ2-3): EPEVTQTPSHQVTQMGQEVILRCVPISNHLYFYWYRQILGQKVEFLVSFYNNEISEKSEIFDDQFSVERPDGSNFTLKIRSTKLEDSAMYFCARGGSTRRSSTDTQYFGPGTRLTVL.

The sample holds many counts of this clonotype. This chain joins TRBV12-3 or TRBV12-4 and TRBJ2-7; D is unresolved. V was shortened by 6 bases and J by 6 bases, with 15 bases between the two germline ends. The CDR3 length is 13 residues. The CDR3 nucleotides read TGTGCCAGCAGCCCGCGACTTTCACTCGAGCAGTACTTC. Encoded protein: CASSPRLSLEQYF.

This clonotype was picked up many times. The rearrangement links TRBV7-2 to TRBJ2-1, with D unresolved. The CDR3 extends over 15 amino acids. The germline CDR1 and CDR2 sequences are SGHTA and FQGNSA. V lost 0 bases, J lost 2 bases, and 8 bases lay in between. The CDR3 sequence: CASSLAKETYNEQFF. CDR3 DNA sequence: TGTGCCAGCAGCTTAGCGAAGGAAACCTACAATGAGCAGTTCTTC. The whole variable domain, remainder taken from reference TRBV7-2 and TRBJ2-1, is GAGVSQSPSNKVTEKGKDVELRCDPISGHTALYWYRQSLGQGLEFLIYFQGNSAPDKSGLPSDRFSAERTGGSVSTLTIQRTQQEDSAVYLCASSLAKETYNEQFFGPGTRLTVL.

This clonotype came up once. The junction departs from germline at one end; a sequencing error may be responsible. The V call is TRBV2, the J call TRBJ1-4; possibly TRBD1 for D (6 bases). Germline V CDR1 and CDR2: SNHLY, FYNNEI. The CDR3 consists of 17 residues. CDR3 loop: CAGSEEGWGPENEKLFF. In DNA form, the CDR3 reads TGTGCCGGCAGTGAAGAGGGGTGGGGGCCCGAAAATGAAAAACTGTTTTTT.

This clonotype was seen a few times. This may be a read error: a much more frequent sequence differs by one nucleotide. This chain links TRBV20-1 with TRBJ2-7; 9 bases line up with TRBD1. The CDR3 runs to 13 residues. Germline V gene sequence: CDR1 DFQATT, CDR2 SNEGSKA (reference sequence). V lost 0 bases to trimming and J lost 9 bases; unmatched junction nucleotides: 6. The CDR3 here is CSARDPTGGGQYF. Written as DNA, the CDR3 is TGCAGTGCTAGAGACCCTACAGGGGGCGGGCAGTACTTC.

This chain's CDR3 is CASSEGTNLGYGYTF. As DNA, the CDR3 is TGTGCCAGCAGTGAAGGGACAAACCTGGGGTATGGCTACACCTTC. The chain carries TRBV2 and TRBJ1-2; a possible D gene is TRBD1 (5 bases). This CDR3 is built from 15 residues. CDR1 and CDR2 from the germline V gene are SNHLY and FYNNEI. Trimming cost V 1 base and J 5 bases, with 14 bases left between them. Full variable domain (outside the CDR3, taken from reference TRBV2 and TRBJ1-2): EPEVTQTPSHQVTQMGQEVILRCVPISNHLYFYWYRQILGQKVEFLVSFYNNEISEKSEIFDDQFSVERPDGSNFTLKIRSTKLEDSAMYFCASSEGTNLGYGYTFGSGTRLTVV.

This clonotype turned up a few times. The rearrangement joins TRBV11-2 to TRBJ2-2; 7 nucleotides align to TRBD1. Germline trimming cut 2 bases from V and 5 bases from J; bases unmatched to any gene: 5. CDR1 SGHAT and CDR2 FQNNGV come from the germline V gene. The length of the CDR3 is 15 residues. CDR3 in amino acids: CASSLQGVWTGELFF. In DNA, the CDR3 is TGTGCCAGCAGCTTACAGGGGGTATGGACCGGGGAGCTGTTTTTT.

This clonotype showed up many times. This chain connects TRBV7-9 to TRBJ2-3; D call uncertain. V lost 3 bases, J lost 5 bases, and 18 bases lay in between. Per germline, CDR1 SEHNR and CDR2 FQNEAQ (reference sequence). The CDR3 is made up of 16 amino acids. CDR3 region: CASSLWGGREEDTQYF. The DNA of the CDR3 is TGTGCCAGCAGCTTGTGGGGTGGCCGCGAGGAAGATACGCAGTATTTT.

This clonotype was detected a few times. The V gene is TRBV9, the J gene TRBJ1-3; D remains ambiguous. This CDR3 has 14 amino acids. The germline CDR1 and CDR2 sequences are SGDLS and YYNGEE. Trimming stripped 3 bases from V and 5 bases from J, with 12 bases between. CDR3: CASSDGDGRNTIYF. In DNA form, the CDR3 reads TGTGCCAGCAGCGATGGAGACGGCAGAAACACCATATATTTT.

This clonotype was counted at least ten times. J is TRBJ2-3 and V is TRBV7-2; TRBD1 matches at 10 bases. The CDR3 is 16 residues long. The germline gives CDR1 SGHTA, CDR2 FQGNSA. The V segment lost 5 bases and the J segment 4 bases; nucleotides outside the gene matches: 9. CDR3 in DNA: TGTGCCAGCAGCCCTACCCTAGACAGGGGGCCAGATACGCAGTATTTT. It codes for CASSPTLDRGPDTQYF.

The sample holds many counts of this clonotype. The CDR3 loop reads CASSPPISSYEQYF. The CDR3, as DNA: TGTGCCAGCAGCCCACCGATCAGCTCCTACGAGCAGTACTTC. The chain employs TRBV11-2 and TRBJ2-7; unclear D gene. V was trimmed by 5 bases and J by 0 bases, leaving 11 bases between them. Germline CDR1 and CDR2: SGHAT and FQNNGV. This CDR3 region has 14 residues. Full variable domain (outside the CDR3, taken from reference TRBV11-2 and TRBJ2-7): EAGVAQSPRYKIIEKRQSVAFWCNPISGHATLYWYQQILGQGPKLLIQFQNNGVVDDSQLPKDRFSAERLKGVDSTLKIQPAKLEDSAVYLCASSPPISSYEQYFGPGTRLTVT.

In regard to this clonotype: One end of the junction varies from germline; a read error may be responsible. The V gene is TRBV3-1, the J gene TRBJ2-3, with unresolved D. Germline lookup yields CDR1 LGHDT and CDR2 YNNKEL (reference sequence). This CDR3 comprises 17 residues. This CDR3 is CAGSQDVVYSSTDTQYF. In nucleotides, the CDR3 is TGTGCCGGCAGCCAAGATGTTGTGTACAGTAGCACAGATACGCAGTATTTT.

This clonotype was recorded at least ten times. The rearrangement links TRBV30 to TRBJ2-7, with D tentatively TRBD2 (6 bases). The V end was cut by 3 bases, the J end by 2 bases, with 14 bases between. CDR3 length: 14 amino acids. Germline V gene data show CDR1 as GTSNPN and CDR2 as SVGIG (reference sequence). The CDR3: CAWSKIADTYEQYF. In nucleotides, the CDR3 is TGTGCCTGGAGCAAAATAGCGGACACCTACGAGCAGTACTTC.

This clonotype has a count of ten or more. V gene TRBV28 combines with J gene TRBJ2-5, with TRBD2 matching 10 bases. Per germline, CDR1 MDHEN and CDR2 SYDVKM. This CDR3 is built from 15 residues. Trimming cost V 3 bases and J 3 bases; bases outside gene matches: 4. CDR3 sequence reads: CASSFRLAGKETQYF. CDR3 in DNA: TGTGCCAGCAGTTTTCGACTAGCGGGCAAAGAGACCCAGTACTTC.

A few counts support this clonotype. Being one base from a much bigger clone, this may be a read error. The V gene is TRBV6-2 or TRBV6-3, the J gene TRBJ2-3; D gene uncertain. Per germline, CDR1 MNHEY and CDR2 SVGEGT. The CDR3 is 13 amino acids. The CDR3 DNA sequence: TGTGCCAGCGGTTACATCAGCACAGATACGCAGTATTTT. It encodes CASGYISTDTQYF.

This clonotype was detected many times. The gene calls are TRBV6-6 and TRBJ2-7; D ambiguous. The CDR3 is 13 residues long. Germline lookup yields CDR1 MNHNY and CDR2 SVGAGI (reference sequence). Trimming pared 6 bases from V and 4 bases from J, leaving 13 bases between. Here the CDR3 reads CASSPLDEYEQYF. CDR3 nucleotide sequence: TGTGCCAGCAGCCCCCTCGACGAGTACGAGCAGTACTTC.

Note on this clonotype: A read error is possible here, since a much larger clone lies one base away. The chain carries TRBV12-3 or TRBV12-4 and TRBJ2-4; a weak D match, TRBD2 (5 bases). The CDR3 loop spans 17 amino acids. The DNA for the CDR3 is TGTGCCAGCAGTACGTCCGGGGATTGGATAGCCAAAAACATTCAGCACTTC. Translation gives CASSTSGDWIAKNIQHF.

This clonotype was picked up one time. An end of the junction does not agree with germline; a read error may underlie this. The chain is built from TRBV11-3 and TRBJ2-1; 7 positions match TRBD1. CDR1 and CDR2 from the germline V gene are SGHNT and YENEEA. This CDR3 is built from 16 residues. The DNA of the CDR3 is TGTACCAGCAGCTTAGTTGCGTCAGGGGGTTTGGATGAGCAGTTCTTC. It is translated as CTSSLVASGGLDEQFF.